The rows below give T cell receptor beta chains drawn from one sample of a study of T cell responses to AZD1222 COVID-19 vaccine. Profiled with immunoSEQ multiplex PCR; TCRdb holds only in-frame clones, not every one. The data contain some 180,000 clones, under 95% of them seen just once; the ten biggest clones take up roughly 1.5%. The input for sequencing was peripheral blood, taken 28 days after the second AZD1222 dose. The receptors stem from an adult who received the AZD1222 COVID-19 vaccine. Each CDR3 is given with its conserved first and last residue. The D gene is left open where the match is weak. A row's size may be missing; if present it is once, few, many or a size class.

v_call	d_call	j_call	clone_size	cdr3_nt	cdr3_aa
TRBV7-9	NA	TRBJ1-3	NA	TGTGCCAGCCCCGGGACCCACTCTGGAAACACCATATATTTT	CASPGTHSGNTIYF
TRBV30	NA	TRBJ2-4	NA	TGTGCCTGGGGGACGGGAGAAAACATTCAGTACTTC	CAWGTGENIQYF
TRBV28	NA	TRBJ2-7	once	TGTGCCAGCAGTTTAGGGAAGCGCGAGCAGTACTTC	CASSLGKREQYF
TRBV3-1/TRBV3-2	NA	TRBJ2-5	NA	TGTGCCAGCAGCCTCCGAGGGTCACTATTGGAGACCCAGTACTTC	CASSLRGSLLETQYF
TRBV2	NA	TRBJ1-5	NA	TGTGCCAGCAGTGAGGAATGGGGGCCTCAGCCCCAGCATTTT	CASSEEWGPQPQHF
TRBV6-1	NA	TRBJ2-6	NA	TGTGCCAGCAGTGAGGGCGGCTCTGGGGCCAACGTCCTGACTTTC	CASSEGGSGANVLTF
TRBV19	NA	TRBJ1-2	once	TGTGCCAGTAGTCGGAGGGCCAGCTATGGCTACACCTTC	CASSRRASYGYTF
TRBV19	NA	TRBJ2-6	NA	TGTGCCAGTAGTAATATCGGAACTGGGGCCAACGTCCTGACTTTC	CASSNIGTGANVLTF
TRBV27	NA	TRBJ1-1	NA	TGTGCCAGCAGTTTATCTGTTAGGGGCACTGAAGCTTTCTTT	CASSLSVRGTEAFF
TRBV29-1	NA	TRBJ1-5	once	TGCAGCGTTGGCCAGGGCGACCAGCCCCAGCATTTT	CSVGQGDQPQHF
TRBV7-2	NA	TRBJ1-1	NA	TGTGCCAGCAGCCTCCAAGGGGGTACTGAAGCTTTCTTT	CASSLQGGTEAFF
TRBV5-1	NA	TRBJ2-7	NA	TGCGCCAGCAGCTTTCGAGCGGGCCAATCCTACGAGCAGTACTTC	CASSFRAGQSYEQYF
TRBV6-6	NA	TRBJ1-1	NA	TGTGCCAGCAGTTATGCGAACACTGAAGCTTTCTTT	CASSYANTEAFF
TRBV5-4	NA	TRBJ1-6	once	TGTGCCAGCAGCTTGTGGGTCAGGGGTTCACCCCTCCACTTT	CASSLWVRGSPLHF
TRBV27	NA	TRBJ1-4	NA	TGTGCCAGCAGTTTAAGGACAGATGCAACTAATGAAAAACTGTTTTTT	CASSLRTDATNEKLFF
TRBV6-5	TRBD1	TRBJ2-7	NA	TGTGCCAGCACCACGACCGGGACAGTACTCTACGAGCAGTACTTC	CASTTTGTVLYEQYF
TRBV10-2	NA	TRBJ1-4	NA	TGCGCCAGCAGTGAACGCAATGAAAAACTGTTTTTT	CASSERNEKLFF
TRBV29-1	TRBD1	TRBJ1-4	NA	TGCAGCGTCCTACGACAGGGAAAACTGTTTTTT	CSVLRQGKLFF